This T cell receptor (beta chain) was profiled in a study of CD8+CD57+ T cells in acquired aplastic anemia. Turning to the study itself: Sorted CD4+ and CD8+ cells yielded DNA averaging approximately 3.4 ug.

Concerning this clonotype itself: Its antigen is as yet unknown.

Genomic DNA served as template for TCR beta VDJ and CDR3 profiling. In TCRdb, the reads were re-called with MiXCR into one record per CDR3 protein. The table has about 160,000 distinct CDR3 sequences, 40% to 55% seen once. Study results and caveats: Between the patient and control groups, CD8+ Simpson's diversity did not differ significantly.

Flow cytometry had shown expanded CD8+CD57+ cells in the patients chosen for sequencing. Patients, without exception, had severe acquired aplastic anemia. There are 15 residues in the CDR3. CDR1 MNHNS and CDR2 SASEGT come from the germline V gene. Trimming left V 8 bases short and J 10 bases short, with 21 bases between. The rearrangement links TRBV6-1 to TRBJ1-6; D remains unclear. The clonotype was recovered from a human donor with aplastic anemia. The sample consisted of sorted CD4+, CD8+, or CD8+CD57+ T cells (not recorded which) from PBMCs. The CDR3 reads CASARGGEAGSPLHF. CDR3 DNA sequence: TGTGCCAGCGCCCGGGGTGGGGAGGCTGGATCACCCCTCCACTTT.